This T cell receptor beta chain was identified in a study of blood T cell repertoires in COVID-19 (TCRdb year 2020). At the level of the whole study: Samples covering the acute and convalescent phases of COVID-19 were provided by collaborators in the United States, Italy and Spain. Where available, HLA class I and class II types were obtained from metadata supplied by the sample provider rather than from assay-based typing. Nearly every sample came with metadata listing a de-identified subject ID, COVID-19 status, age in years and sex. The repertoires were made available in a free public database intended to serve as a resource for research on the immune response to SARS-CoV-2. The samples were drawn from two sources: the first 160 participants of the ongoing ImmuneRACE study, and 950 to 1,500 subjects contributed by 6 global collaborators. The dataset comprised deeply sampled blood TCRbeta repertoires from subjects exposed to, actively infected with, or recovered from COVID-19. The prospective study material was composed of cDNA or gDNA derived from T cells, B-cell-depleted T cells, or PBMCs. Results and caveats for the whole study, not just this receptor: The amount of clinical and demographic metadata varied by source and participant and was provided uncurated.

Comments on this clone: Its antigen is not yet known. It has no much larger one-base neighbor in the sample; base qualities were not kept.

TCRbeta CDR3 regions were amplified from genomic DNA using the immunoSEQ Assay, a bias-controlled multiplex PCR. In the paper's pipeline: The number of nucleated cells in each sample was estimated by amplification of reference gene primers within the assay. To quantify the absolute abundance of each unique TCRbeta CDR3 rearrangement, sequence reads were collapsed and filtered. For each sample, productive Simpson clonality was calculated by taking the square root of Simpson's diversity index across productive rearrangements. TCRdb re-hosts the immuneACCESS table, in-frame sequences only. Its copies lack some clones; in the studies checked, an unresolved V gene accounts for under half of them, and the cause for the rest is not known. V and J calls and clone size are as listed in that table; D and trimming were resolved from the DNA. Across this sample there are about 78,000 clones, with 80% to 95% seen only once. Jointly, the top ten make up around 1% of the sample.

CDR1 and CDR2, per the germline V gene (reference sequence), are LNHDA and SQIVND. Clipping removes 6 bases from V and 2 bases from J, with 6 as the unmatched junction base count. The cysteine opens and the phenylalanine closes a CDR3 of 15 amino acids. CDR3 DNA is the only sequence kept; it has 45 bases, read in frame from the first base. Whole blood was collected in K2EDTA tubes by collaborating institutions according to the institutions' own protocols. For TCRbeta analysis, collaborators shipped samples in one of three forms: frozen whole blood, isolated PBMCs, or DNA extracted from either of those sample types.

The receptor's source is a woman in her forties or fifties in a cohort sampled during active COVID-19. The rearrangement joined TRBV19 to TRBJ2-5; TRBD2 fits 10 bases in the junction. What was sequenced was peripheral blood. CDR3 sequence: CASRVAGGGQETQYF. The nucleotides read TGTGCCAGTAGAGTAGCGGGAGGCGGGCAAGAGACCCAGTACTTC.